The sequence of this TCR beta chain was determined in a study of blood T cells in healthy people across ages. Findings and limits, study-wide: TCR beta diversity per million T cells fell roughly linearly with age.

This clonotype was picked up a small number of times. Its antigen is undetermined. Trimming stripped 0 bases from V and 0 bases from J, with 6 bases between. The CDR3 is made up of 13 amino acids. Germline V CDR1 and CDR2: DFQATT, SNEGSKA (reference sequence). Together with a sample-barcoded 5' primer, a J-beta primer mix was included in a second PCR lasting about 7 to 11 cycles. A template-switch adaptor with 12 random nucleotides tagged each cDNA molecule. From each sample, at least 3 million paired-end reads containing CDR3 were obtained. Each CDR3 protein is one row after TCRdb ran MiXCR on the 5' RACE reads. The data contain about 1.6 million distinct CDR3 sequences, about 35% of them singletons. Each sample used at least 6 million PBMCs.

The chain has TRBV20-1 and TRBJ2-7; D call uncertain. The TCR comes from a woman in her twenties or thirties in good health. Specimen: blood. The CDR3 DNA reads TGCAGTGCTAGAGATCGGCTCTCCTACGAGCAGTACTTC. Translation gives CSARDRLSYEQYF.